Below, one T cell receptor (beta chain) is given with its context. The sample comes from a study of blood T cell repertoires in COVID-19. Study summary: The origin of the acute and convalescent COVID-19 samples was the United States, Italy and Spain. T cells, B-cell-depleted T cells, or PBMCs supplied cDNA or gDNA.

Authors' processing steps: Amplification with reference gene primers provided the estimates of nucleated cell counts. Sequenced by immunoSEQ multiplex PCR; TCRdb stores in-frame clones only, minus some. That table furnishes V, J and clone size, whereas the DNA furnished D and trimming. The profile shows about 36,000 clones, over 80% of them singletons. The CDR3 loop spans 16 amino acids. Germline-derived CDR1 and CDR2 are SGHNT and YENEEA. V was shortened by 4 bases and J by 2 bases, with 15 bases between the two germline ends. V is TRBV11-3 and J is TRBJ1-3; possibly TRBD1 for D (5 bases). This TCR came from a human donor in a cohort sampled during active COVID-19. Sequenced input: peripheral blood. The CDR3 protein is CASSCGGVLAGNTIYF. CDR3 nucleotides: TGTGCCAGCAGCTGCGGGGGGGTGTTGGCTGGAAACACCATATATTTT.